The 8 T cell receptor beta chains reported below all come from one sample, sequenced in a study of monozygotic twins with cystic fibrosis. Profiled with immunoSEQ multiplex PCR; TCRdb holds only in-frame clones, not every one. The data hold 30,000 or so clones, with 66% observed a single time. Sequenced material: blood. These receptors came from a girl between 5 and 17 years old with cystic fibrosis.

Only one count was recorded for this clone. The V call is TRBV2, the J call TRBJ1-2; D remains unclear. The CDR3 totals 16 residues. V was pared by 1 base and J by 8 bases, with 20 bases between. Germline loops: CDR1 SNHLY, CDR2 FYNNEI. The CDR3 spells CASSEGKYGLFGGYTF. The CDR3 region has the DNA TGTGCCAGCAGTGAAGGAAAATACGGTCTGTTCGGGGGCTACACCTTC.

The chain combines TRBV5-1 with TRBJ2-7, with 9 nucleotides matching TRBD2. Germline lookup yields CDR1 SGHRS and CDR2 YFSETQ. The trim removed 4 bases at V and 3 bases at J, leaving 8 bases unmatched. The CDR3 extends over 15 amino acids. CDR3 loop: CASSTTSGGGYEQYF. The CDR3 bases are TGCGCCAGCAGCACGACTAGCGGAGGGGGCTACGAGCAGTACTTC.

V and J are TRBV7-9 and TRBJ1-2, with TRBD1 matching 7 bases. J was trimmed by 7 bases and V by 0 bases; bases with no gene match: 11. Germline lookup yields CDR1 SEHNR and CDR2 FQNEAQ (reference sequence). This CDR3 is built from 16 residues. CDR3 sequence: CASSLAVGGGLSGYTF. DNA of the CDR3: TGTGCCAGCAGCTTAGCGGTAGGGGGCGGTTTGTCTGGCTACACCTTC.

This clone was detected only once. The gene calls are TRBV5-1 and TRBJ2-2, with 13 bases fitting TRBD2. Germline V gives CDR1 SGHRS, CDR2 YFSETQ. The J segment lost 5 bases and the V segment lost 4 bases, leaving 8 bases of the junction unmatched. This CDR3 has 17 amino acids. In DNA form, the CDR3 reads TGCGCCAGCAGCCCTCGGACTAGCGGGAGTATAACCGGGGAGCTGTTTTTT. This codes for CASSPRTSGSITGELFF.

This chain uses TRBV28 with TRBJ2-3; a possible D gene is TRBD2 (6 bases). CDR3 length: 15 residues. V was cut by 5 bases and J by 4 bases, with 16 bases left in between. Germline V gene lookup returns CDR1 MDHEN and CDR2 SYDVKM. In DNA, the CDR3 is TGTGCCAGCAGTCTGGGGACTTCCAGACCAGATACGCAGTATTTT. It yields the protein CASSLGTSRPDTQYF.

This chain uses TRBV7-2 with TRBJ1-1, with D uncertain. CDR1 and CDR2 from the germline V gene are SGHTA and FQGNSA. This CDR3 spans 13 amino acids. Trimming left V 4 bases short and J 2 bases short, with 8 bases between. CDR3 bases: TGTGCCAGCAGCTCCCGTTACAACACTGAAGCTTTCTTT. Its protein product is CASSSRYNTEAFF.

V is TRBV29-1 and J is TRBJ2-3; D may be TRBD2 (5 bases). CDR1 is SQVTM, CDR2 ANQGSEA, per germline. This CDR3 spans 15 amino acids. V lost 4 bases and J 4 bases, leaving 18 bases between the germline ends. The CDR3 sequence: CSVVGGPGISDTQYF. The CDR3 DNA is TGCAGCGTTGTTGGCGGGCCGGGAATATCAGATACGCAGTATTTT.

This clone was seen a handful of times. The chain is built from TRBV15 and TRBJ1-1, with 8 bases fitting TRBD1. This CDR3 spans 12 amino acids. The trim removed 1 base at V and 11 bases at J, leaving 3 bases unmatched. Germline V gene lookup returns CDR1 LNHNV and CDR2 YYDKDF (reference sequence). The CDR3 region has the DNA TGTGCCACCAGCAGAGTCCAGGGGGCGGCTTTCTTT. Encoded protein: CATSRVQGAAFF.